Listed here are 4 T cell receptor beta chains from one sample, sequenced in a study of blood T cell repertoires in COVID-19. TCRdb's copy holds only in-frame clones and misses some; the assay was immunoSEQ multiplex PCR. The sample yields a few hundred thousand clones, 88% seen once. Sequencing was performed on PBMCs or T cells enriched from blood (not recorded which). The source is a woman aged 40 to 55 with acute COVID-19.

This sequence joins TRBV7-9 and TRBJ2-5, with 10 bases matching TRBD2. The V gene end was trimmed by 4 bases and the J gene end by 4 bases; junction bases not matched to a gene: 9. This CDR3 has 16 residues. Germline-derived CDR1 and CDR2 are SEHNR and FQNEAQ (reference sequence). The CDR3 sequence: CASSSGRLAGVETQYF. In nucleotides, the CDR3 is TGTGCCAGCAGCTCGGGAAGGCTAGCGGGGGTAGAGACCCAGTACTTC.

This CDR3 reads CASSLGTGQLVGYTF. DNA for the CDR3: TGTGCCAGTAGCCTCGGGACAGGGCAATTGGTGGGCTACACCTTC. This chain uses TRBV19 with TRBJ1-2, with 9 bases identical to TRBD1. Per germline, CDR1 LNHDA and CDR2 SQIVND (reference sequence). V gave up 6 bases and J gave up 8 bases; unmatched junction bases: 13. The CDR3 contains 15 residues. The variable domain in full, with the rest retrieved from reference TRBV19 and TRBJ1-2, is DGGITQSPKYLFRKEGQNVTLSCEQNLNHDAMYWYRQDPGQGLRLIYYSQIVNDFQKGDIAEGYSVSREKKESFPLTVTSAQKNPTAFYLCASSLGTGQLVGYTFGSGTRLTVV.

V is TRBV14 and J is TRBJ2-2; no definite D call. V dropped 3 bases and J dropped 5 bases, with 10 bases sitting between them. From germline, CDR1 is SGHDN and CDR2 FVKESK. The CDR3 has 14 residues. The CDR3 protein is CASSHQNPTGELFF. The CDR3 DNA reads as TGTGCCAGCAGCCACCAGAATCCGACCGGGGAGCTGTTTTTT.

In DNA form, the CDR3 reads TGTGCTAGTGGTTTCCCGAAGACAGGGTTGAATCCACCCCTCCACTTT. Amino acids: CASGFPKTGLNPPLHF. This rearrangement joins TRBV12-5 to TRBJ1-6, with 7 bases lining up with TRBD1. Germline V CDR1 and CDR2: LGHNT, FRNRAP. The CDR3 length is 16 residues. V shed 3 bases, J shed 11 bases, and the junction held 13 bases outside the gene matches.